The 4 T cell receptor beta chains below were found in one sample sequenced in a study of blood T cell dynamics during melanoma immunotherapy (TCRdb year 2020). The library relied on the immunoSEQ multiplex PCR assay. The immuneACCESS repertoire file appears here via TCRdb, limited to in-frame rearrangements. These files lack a portion of the clones; in checked studies, under half of the deficit traces to unresolved V genes, and the cause of the others is not known. This sample gives some 20,000 clones in total; roughly 89% of them show up just once. The ten largest clones add up to over 1% of the sample. In the paper's terms, the time point label means: pre-treatment baseline. Sequenced here: blood, sampled from a patient treated with checkpoint blockade. The receptors stem from a human donor with melanoma.

V and J are TRBV27 and TRBJ1-1, with D tentatively TRBD1 (6 bases). V dropped 0 bases and J dropped 4 bases, with 9 bases sitting between them. Germline V gives CDR1 MNHEY, CDR2 SMNVEV (reference sequence). This CDR3 region has 14 residues. The CDR3 loop reads CASSLSRGPTEAFF. The CDR3 bases are TGTGCCAGCAGTTTATCCCGGGGGCCCACTGAAGCTTTCTTT.

This chain connects TRBV10-3 to TRBJ1-1, with TRBD1 as a possible D gene (5 bases). This CDR3 has 11 residues. V was pared by 3 bases and J by 13 bases, with 12 bases between. CDR1 is ENHRY, CDR2 SYGVKD, per germline. The CDR3, as DNA: TGTGCCATCAGTGACGGCGGGGGGGTTTTCTTT. This sequence encodes CAISDGGGVFF.

The chain is built from TRBV11-2 and TRBJ1-2; D ambiguous. V lost 5 bases and J lost 8, with 9 bases in between. CDR1 and CDR2 from the germline V gene are SGHAT and FQNNGV. The CDR3 extends over 11 amino acids. CDR3 sequence reads: CASSGSGGYTF. The CDR3, as DNA: TGTGCCAGCAGCGGCTCGGGAGGCTACACCTTC.

The chain has TRBV12-5 and TRBJ1-2; the match to TRBD1 covers 7 bases. J lost 8 bases, V lost 5 bases, and 17 bases had no gene match. This CDR3 comprises 16 residues. In germline, CDR1 is LGHNT, CDR2 FRNRAP. CDR3 region: CASGPPTRQGARGYTF. The CDR3 bases are TGTGCTAGTGGTCCGCCGACCCGACAGGGAGCTAGGGGCTACACCTTC.